A selection of T cell receptor beta chains follows, all from one sample in a study of identical twins. In TCRdb, the 5' RACE reads were re-called with MiXCR into one record per CDR3 protein. The sample has about 150,000 distinct CDR3 sequences, 3.5% seen once. Source material: memory T cells sorted from blood. Receptor source: a man between 18 and 29 years old in good health. The CDR3 runs from the conserved cysteine through the conserved F or W. Fields, in order: V gene, clone size, CDR3 length, D gene, CDR3 protein. A D gene is named only where the DNA matches it firmly. The size of a clone is reported for some rows only, either as once, few or many, or as a class for expanded clones.

V gene: TRBV20-1
clone size: many
CDR3 length: 15
D gene: -
CDR3 protein: CSASGGSSSNEKLFF

V gene: TRBV7-9
clone size: many
CDR3 length: 15
D gene: TRBD1
CDR3 protein: CASSLRGQGSDTQYF

V gene: TRBV30
clone size: many
CDR3 length: 13
D gene: -
CDR3 protein: CAWSSGITGELFF

V gene: TRBV7-9
clone size: many
CDR3 length: 13
D gene: -
CDR3 protein: CASSQDGPDTQYF

V gene: TRBV30
clone size: many
CDR3 length: 12
D gene: -
CDR3 protein: CAWGGRYNEQFF

V gene: TRBV29-1
clone size: many
CDR3 length: 12
D gene: -
CDR3 protein: CSVDSGTDTQYF

V gene: TRBV14
clone size: many
CDR3 length: 15
D gene: -
CDR3 protein: CASSSDQGNTGELFF

V gene: TRBV5-8
clone size: many
CDR3 length: 15
D gene: TRBD2
CDR3 protein: CASSLGTRGTGELFF

V gene: TRBV7-6
clone size: -
CDR3 length: 15
D gene: TRBD2
CDR3 protein: CASSPTSGRSDTQYF

V gene: TRBV5-1
clone size: many
CDR3 length: 14
D gene: TRBD2
CDR3 protein: CASTISGTADTQYF

V gene: TRBV6-2/TRBV6-3
clone size: many
CDR3 length: 12
D gene: -
CDR3 protein: CASTTIRETQYF

V gene: TRBV10-2
clone size: many
CDR3 length: 14
D gene: -
CDR3 protein: CASSGQSRQETQYF

V gene: TRBV7-3
clone size: many
CDR3 length: 16
D gene: TRBD2
CDR3 protein: CASSSAGTSDYNEQFF

V gene: TRBV5-1
clone size: many
CDR3 length: 15
D gene: -
CDR3 protein: CASSFSTSSTDTQYF

V gene: TRBV7-8
clone size: many
CDR3 length: 13
D gene: -
CDR3 protein: CASSPGGSETQYF

V gene: TRBV12-3/TRBV12-4
clone size: many
CDR3 length: 15
D gene: TRBD2
CDR3 protein: CASSFIGDYGGEQYF

V gene: TRBV29-1
clone size: many
CDR3 length: 15
D gene: TRBD1
CDR3 protein: CSARTGQGDTDTQYF

V gene: TRBV28
clone size: many
CDR3 length: 14
D gene: -
CDR3 protein: CASSAPDSTDTQYF

V gene: TRBV20-1
clone size: many
CDR3 length: 16
D gene: TRBD2
CDR3 protein: CSAPPLTSGSVDEQYF

V gene: TRBV12-3/TRBV12-4
clone size: many
CDR3 length: 12
D gene: -
CDR3 protein: CASRRAADTQYF

V gene: TRBV3-1
clone size: many
CDR3 length: 18
D gene: -
CDR3 protein: CASSQEPPTGLRKNIQYF

V gene: TRBV5-1
clone size: many
CDR3 length: 14
D gene: -
CDR3 protein: CASSLESLIYEQYF

V gene: TRBV6-5
clone size: many
CDR3 length: 14
D gene: -
CDR3 protein: CASSSPLAKNIQYF